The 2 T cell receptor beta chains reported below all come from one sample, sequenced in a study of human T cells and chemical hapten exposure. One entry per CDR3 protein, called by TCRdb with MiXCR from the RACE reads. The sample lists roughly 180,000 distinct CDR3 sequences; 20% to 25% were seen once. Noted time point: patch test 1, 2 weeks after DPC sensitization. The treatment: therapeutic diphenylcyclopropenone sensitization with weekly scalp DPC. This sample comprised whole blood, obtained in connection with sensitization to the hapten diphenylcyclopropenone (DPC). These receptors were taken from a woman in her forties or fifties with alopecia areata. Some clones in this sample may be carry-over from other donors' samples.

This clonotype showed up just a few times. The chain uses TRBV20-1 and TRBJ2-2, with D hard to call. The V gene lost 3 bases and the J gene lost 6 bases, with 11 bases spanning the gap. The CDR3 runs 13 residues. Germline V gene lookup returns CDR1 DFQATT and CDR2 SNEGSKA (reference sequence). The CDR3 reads CSARPPWAGELFF. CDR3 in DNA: TGCAGTGCTAGGCCACCCTGGGCCGGGGAGCTGTTTTTT.

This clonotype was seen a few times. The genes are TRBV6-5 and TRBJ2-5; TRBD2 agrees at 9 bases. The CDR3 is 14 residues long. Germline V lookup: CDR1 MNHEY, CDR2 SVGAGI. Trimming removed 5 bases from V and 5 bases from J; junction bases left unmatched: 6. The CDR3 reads CASSLRREGETQYF. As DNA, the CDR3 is TGTGCCAGCAGTCTTCGGCGGGAGGGCGAGACCCAGTACTTC.